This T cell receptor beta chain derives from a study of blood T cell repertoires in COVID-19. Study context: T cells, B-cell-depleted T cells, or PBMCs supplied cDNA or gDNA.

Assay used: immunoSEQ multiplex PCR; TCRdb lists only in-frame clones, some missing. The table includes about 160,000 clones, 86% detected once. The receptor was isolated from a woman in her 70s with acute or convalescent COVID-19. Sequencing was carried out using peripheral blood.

The CDR3 loop is CAWSRGGFPGNQPQHF. DNA of the CDR3: TGTGCCTGGAGTAGGGGAGGGTTTCCGGGCAATCAGCCCCAGCATTTT. This sequence joins TRBV30 and TRBJ1-5; maybe TRBD1 (5 bases). The V and J ends lost 2 bases and 2 bases respectively, with 16 bases between them. This CDR3 spans 16 amino acids. Germline V gene data show CDR1 as GTSNPN and CDR2 as SVGIG (reference sequence).